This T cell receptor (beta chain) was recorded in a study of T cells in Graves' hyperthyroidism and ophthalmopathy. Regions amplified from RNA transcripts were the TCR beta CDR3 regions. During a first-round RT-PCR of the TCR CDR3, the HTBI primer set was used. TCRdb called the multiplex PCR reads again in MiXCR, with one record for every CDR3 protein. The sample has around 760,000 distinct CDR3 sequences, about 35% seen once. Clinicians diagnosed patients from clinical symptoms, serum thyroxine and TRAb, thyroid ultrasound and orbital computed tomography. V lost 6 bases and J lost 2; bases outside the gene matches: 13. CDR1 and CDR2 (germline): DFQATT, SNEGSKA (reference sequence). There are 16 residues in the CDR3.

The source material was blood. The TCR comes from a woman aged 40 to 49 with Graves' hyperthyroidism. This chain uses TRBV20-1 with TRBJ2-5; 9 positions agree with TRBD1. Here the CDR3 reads CSAVALGQGQQETQYF. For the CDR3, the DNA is TGCAGTGCCGTCGCCTTGGGACAGGGACAGCAAGAGACCCAGTACTTC.